Following are 31 T cell receptor beta chains from one sample sequenced in a study of control samples from healthy donors and cancer patients. This table comes from immunoSEQ multiplex PCR, and its TCRdb copy is limited to in-frame clones, with some not included. The sample carries 45,000 to 60,000 clones, roughly 94% recorded once. Sequenced material: blood. These receptors came from a man aged 25 to 40 in good health.

The gene calls are TRBV27 and TRBJ1-1; D is perhaps TRBD1 (5 bases). The CDR3 contains 11 residues. From germline, CDR1 is MNHEY and CDR2 SMNVEV (reference sequence). Trimming left V 5 bases short and J 6 bases short, with 7 bases between. CDR3 protein: CASSEGAEAFF. The CDR3 nucleotides are TGTGCCAGCAGTGAAGGGGCTGAAGCTTTCTTT.

The J gene is TRBJ2-5, the V gene TRBV4-2; D tentatively reads TRBD1 or TRBD2 (5 bases each). The germline V and J ends were trimmed by 1 base and 5 bases, with 8 bases remaining between them. The CDR3 sequence is 13 residues long. Germline V gives CDR1 LGHNA, CDR2 YNFKEQ. Here the CDR3 DNA reads TGTGCCAGCAGCCAAGGGTGGGGGGAGACCCAGTACTTC. Translation gives CASSQGWGETQYF.

The chain recombines TRBV6-5 with TRBJ1-1, with unresolved D. Trimming stripped 5 bases from V and 4 bases from J, with 11 bases between. Germline assignment: CDR1 MNHEY and CDR2 SVGAGI. The CDR3 has 13 amino acids. CDR3 amino acids: CASSPPGGTEAFF. Here the CDR3 DNA reads TGTGCCAGCAGTCCCCCGGGTGGCACTGAAGCTTTCTTT.

The gene calls are TRBV7-6 and TRBJ2-6; perhaps TRBD1 as D (5 bases). V shed 0 bases and J shed 0 bases, with 6 bases lying between them. The CDR3 length is 16 residues. Germline-derived CDR1 and CDR2 are SGHVS and FNYEAQ. The CDR3 spells CASSLAGVSGANVLTF. The CDR3 coding sequence is TGTGCCAGCAGCTTAGCAGGGGTCTCTGGGGCCAACGTCCTGACTTTC.

V is TRBV7-2 and J is TRBJ2-2; tentatively, D is TRBD1 (5 bases). Germline CDR1 is SGHTA and CDR2 is FQGNSA. This CDR3 comprises 16 residues. The V end was cut by 5 bases, the J end by 5 bases, with 18 bases between. The CDR3, as DNA: TGTGCCAGCAGCCCCCATTTTAACCCAGGGACCGGGGAGCTGTTTTTT. Protein sequence: CASSPHFNPGTGELFF.

The chain combines TRBV19 with TRBJ1-5; TRBD1 matches at 10 bases. Germline CDR1 is LNHDA and CDR2 is SQIVND (reference sequence). The trim removed 7 bases at V and 2 bases at J, leaving 5 bases unmatched. The CDR3 runs to 15 residues. The chain's CDR3 is CASMGDRGGNQPQHF. For the CDR3, the DNA is TGTGCCAGTATGGGGGACAGGGGAGGCAATCAGCCCCAGCATTTT.

This chain joins TRBV10-3 and TRBJ2-6, with TRBD2 as a possible D gene (6 bases). The CDR3 has 14 residues. Germline CDR1 reads ENHRY; CDR2 reads SYGVKD. V lost 10 bases and J 5 bases, leaving 15 bases between the germline ends. For the CDR3, the DNA is TGTGCCACCCGGGTGGGGGGAAGGGCCAACGTCCTGACTTTC. This translates into CATRVGGRANVLTF.

A single count supports this clone. CDR3: CASSQPNSGTGFIQPQHF. The CDR3 DNA follows: TGCGCCAGCAGTCAGCCGAATTCCGGGACAGGGTTTATACAGCCCCAGCATTTT. V usage is TRBV23-1 and J usage is TRBJ1-5; 9 bases line up with TRBD1. Being an ORF, TRBV23-1 has a function that is uncertain. Losses at the gene ends were 3 bases for V and 7 bases for J; bases not matched to a gene: 16. The CDR3 has 18 amino acids.

The genes are TRBV30 and TRBJ1-1, with 7 nucleotides matching TRBD1. The CDR3 covers 14 residues. V gave up 5 bases and J gave up 2 bases; unmatched junction bases: 8. Germline CDR1 GTSNPN, CDR2 SVGIG (reference sequence). CDR3 nucleotides: TGTGCCTGGCACTCTGGGACAGTCAACACTGAAGCTTTCTTT. Translating gives CAWHSGTVNTEAFF. Using reference TRBV30 and TRBJ1-1 for the parts outside the CDR3, the full variable domain is SQTIHQWPATLVQPVGSPLSLECTVEGTSNPNLYWYRQAAGRGLQLLFYSVGIGQISSEVPQNLSASRPQDRQFILSSKKLLLSDSGFYLCAWHSGTVNTEAFFGQGTRLTVV.

The chain uses TRBV2 and TRBJ2-7, with 8 bases that match TRBD2. Germline CDR1 SNHLY, CDR2 FYNNEI. V was pared by 5 bases and J by 2 bases, with 11 bases of the junction left unmatched. The CDR3 totals 16 residues. DNA of the CDR3: TGTGCCAGCAGTCTACTACCTACTAGCGGCACCTACGAGCAGTACTTC. It is translated as CASSLLPTSGTYEQYF.

The chain links TRBV11-2 to TRBJ2-5; D gene uncertain. In germline, CDR1 is SGHAT, CDR2 FQNNGV. Trimming cost V 5 bases and J 6 bases, with 7 bases left between them. CDR3 length equals 11 residues. CDR3 in amino acids: CASSPSKTQYF. The CDR3 bases are TGTGCCAGCAGCCCCTCAAAGACCCAGTACTTC.

The chain recombines TRBV20-1 with TRBJ2-1, with 8 positions matching TRBD1. V lost 3 bases, J lost 2 bases, and 9 bases stayed unmatched. The CDR3 is 16 amino acids. Germline lookup yields CDR1 DFQATT and CDR2 SNEGSKA (reference sequence). CDR3 in DNA: TGCAGTGCTAGTACCGACAGGGGTGTAACCTACAATGAGCAGTTCTTC. It translates to CSASTDRGVTYNEQFF.

The chain uses TRBV5-1 and TRBJ2-3; D is possibly TRBD2 (6 bases). The length of the CDR3 is 15 residues. Germline CDR1 and CDR2: SGHRS and YFSETQ. Trimming left V 2 bases short and J 0 bases short, with 10 bases between. CDR3 nucleotide sequence: TGCGCCAGCAGCTTCGGAGGGCCGAGCACAGATACGCAGTATTTT. It specifies CASSFGGPSTDTQYF.

The J gene is TRBJ2-5, the V gene TRBV7-2, with D tentatively TRBD1 (6 bases). The germline V and J ends were trimmed by 4 bases and 4 bases, with 13 bases remaining between them. Germline CDR1 is SGHTA and CDR2 is FQGNSA. This CDR3 comprises 14 residues. The CDR3 nucleotides are TGTGCCAGCAGCTCACAGGGAGTAGGAGAGACCCAGTACTTC. This translates into CASSSQGVGETQYF.

This CDR3 is CASSPQLAGGINEQFF. The CDR3 DNA follows: TGTGCCAGCAGCCCTCAACTAGCGGGGGGTATTAATGAGCAGTTCTTC. This sequence joins TRBV11-1 and TRBJ2-1; 12 bases map to TRBD2. The CDR3 loop spans 16 amino acids. With V trimmed by 5 bases and J by 7 bases, 9 bases remained unmatched. Germline CDR1 reads SGHAT; CDR2 reads FQDESV (reference sequence).

This chain links TRBV19 with TRBJ2-7; TRBD1 matches 10 bases. The CDR3 has 14 amino acids. CDR1 is LNHDA, CDR2 SQIVND, per germline (reference sequence). The V segment lost 8 bases and the J segment 3 bases; nucleotides outside the gene matches: 7. The CDR3 spells CASSTGTGVYEQYF. The CDR3 bases are TGTGCCAGTTCCACCGGGACAGGGGTCTACGAGCAGTACTTC.

This rearrangement joins TRBV7-8 to TRBJ2-2; D is unresolved. Germline CDR1 reads SGHVS; CDR2 reads FQNEAQ. The V end was cut by 9 bases, the J end by 5 bases, with 10 bases between. The CDR3 covers 12 residues. The CDR3 DNA reads TGTGCCAGGAAGGAGTATACCGGGGAGCTGTTTTTT. This encodes CARKEYTGELFF.

The chain carries TRBV6-6 and TRBJ1-1, with D uncertain. The CDR3 totals 11 residues. V lost 4 bases to trimming and J lost 8 bases, with 8 bases between them. Germline V lookup: CDR1 MNHNY, CDR2 SVGAGI (reference sequence). CDR3 protein: CASSFRGEAFF. Here the CDR3 DNA reads TGTGCCAGCAGTTTTCGAGGAGAAGCTTTCTTT.

The rearrangement uses TRBV18 and TRBJ1-1, with no clear D. The germline V gene has CDR1 KGHSH and CDR2 LQKENI. This CDR3 comprises 15 residues. V was shortened by 0 bases and J by 1 base, with 9 bases between the two germline ends. The CDR3 loop reads CASSPPSQANTEAFF. The CDR3 DNA follows: TGTGCCAGCTCACCACCGAGTCAGGCGAACACTGAAGCTTTCTTT. The whole variable domain, remainder taken from reference TRBV18 and TRBJ1-1, is NAGVMQNPRHLVRRRGQEARLRCSPMKGHSHVYWYRQLPEEGLKFMVYLQKENIIDESGMPKERFSAEFPKEGPSILRIQQVVRGDSAAYFCASSPPSQANTEAFFGQGTRLTVV.

This clone was detected a few times. The rearrangement joins TRBV6-5 to TRBJ2-5; D is unresolved. Germline lookup yields CDR1 MNHEY and CDR2 SVGAGI. Trimming pared 2 bases from V and 2 bases from J, leaving 3 bases between. This CDR3 comprises 12 residues. DNA for the CDR3: TGTGCCAGCAGTTACAAGCAAGAGACCCAGTACTTC. This gives the protein CASSYKQETQYF.

This clone was seen once. The chain carries TRBV10-3 and TRBJ1-1; 7 bases align to TRBD1. The CDR3 covers 12 residues. CDR1 is ENHRY, CDR2 SYGVKD, per germline. The ends lost 4 bases at V and 9 bases at J; junction bases unmatched: 5. The CDR3 reads CAISGVGGQAFF. In nucleotides, the CDR3 is TGTGCCATCAGTGGGGTAGGGGGCCAAGCTTTCTTT.

This sequence joins TRBV7-6 and TRBJ1-2, with TRBD1 identical over 11 bases. V lost 5 bases, J lost 7 bases, and 12 bases stayed unmatched. CDR1 SGHVS and CDR2 FNYEAQ come from the germline V gene. This CDR3 region has 16 residues. The CDR3: CASSAGQGATQGGYTF. DNA for the CDR3: TGTGCCAGCAGCGCAGGACAGGGGGCGACGCAGGGTGGCTACACCTTC.

CDR3 sequence reads: CASSLGGGTEAFF. The CDR3 nucleotides read TGTGCCAGCAGCCTCGGTGGGGGCACTGAAGCTTTCTTT. This rearrangement joins TRBV5-8 to TRBJ1-1, with D maybe TRBD1 (5 bases). The CDR3 contains 13 residues. Trimming stripped 4 bases from V and 4 bases from J, with 11 bases between. Germline loops: CDR1 SGHTS, CDR2 YDEGEE.

V gene TRBV21-1 combines with J gene TRBJ2-5; the listed D gene, TRBD1, was not tested against the DNA. TRBV21-1 is marked as a pseudogene. This CDR3 contains 15 residues. CDR3: CASSNGQNPQETQYF. Here the CDR3 DNA reads TGTGCCAGCAGCAACGGACAGAACCCCCAAGAGACCCAGTACTTC.

The chain carries TRBV25-1 and TRBJ2-7, with D unclear. V lost 0 bases, J lost 6 bases, and 9 bases lay in between. Germline V lookup: CDR1 MGHDK, CDR2 SYGVNS. This CDR3 contains 13 residues. The DNA for the CDR3 is TGTGCCAGCAGTGAATATTCCCCTACCGAGCAGTACTTC. Protein: CASSEYSPTEQYF.

CDR3 amino acids: CASKQNMNTEAFF. CDR3 bases: TGTGCCAGCAAACAGAACATGAACACTGAAGCTTTCTTT. The chain links TRBV6-4 to TRBJ1-1; no firm D call. CDR3 length: 13 amino acids. Deletions cut 7 bases from V and 0 bases from J, with 9 bases between. Germline CDR1 MRHNA, CDR2 SNTAGT.

CDR3 region: CATSRGGTDTEAFF. CDR3 nucleotide sequence: TGTGCCACCAGCAGAGGCGGGACAGACACTGAAGCTTTCTTT. The chain links TRBV15 to TRBJ1-1; 7 nucleotides align to TRBD1. The CDR3 runs 14 residues. Per the germline V gene, CDR1 is LNHNV and CDR2 is YYDKDF (reference sequence). Trimming removed 1 base from V and 3 bases from J; junction bases left unmatched: 2.

V gene TRBV4-3 combines with J gene TRBJ2-7; the D gene is possibly TRBD1 (5 bases). With 1 base removed from V and 7 bases from J, the gap between germline ends came to 11 bases. The germline V gene has CDR1 LGHNA and CDR2 YSLEER. The CDR3 is 13 amino acids. CDR3 in amino acids: CASSQGEAGEQYF. DNA for the CDR3: TGCGCCAGCAGCCAAGGAGAAGCAGGGGAGCAGTACTTC.

This chain uses TRBV11-3 with TRBJ1-1; 8 bases fit TRBD1. CDR1 SGHNT and CDR2 YENEEA come from the germline V gene. This CDR3 has 15 amino acids. V lost 3 bases to trimming and J lost 0 bases; unmatched junction nucleotides: 3. In DNA form, the CDR3 reads TGTGCCAGCAGCTTTGGGACAGGTCTGAACACTGAAGCTTTCTTT. Protein sequence: CASSFGTGLNTEAFF.

The CDR3 DNA sequence: TGTGCCAGCAGCCAACGGGTGACGGGGGGACAAACGCAGTATTTT. It codes for CASSQRVTGGQTQYF. The V call is TRBV6-5, the J call TRBJ2-3, with D perhaps matching TRBD2 (7 bases). The V gene lost 6 bases and the J gene lost 9 bases, with 22 bases spanning the gap. Germline loops: CDR1 MNHEY, CDR2 SVGAGI. This CDR3 is built from 15 residues.

The V and J genes are TRBV25-1 and TRBJ2-2, with TRBD1 matching 10 bases. Trimming took 6 bases from V and 3 from J; bases not matched to a gene: 4. Looked up from germline, CDR1 is MGHDK and CDR2 is SYGVNS. This CDR3 is 15 amino acids long. CDR3 region: CASSGGTGDTGELFF. CDR3 DNA: TGTGCCAGCAGCGGTGGGACAGGGGACACCGGGGAGCTGTTTTTT.